This T cell receptor (beta chain) came from a study of blood T cell repertoires in COVID-19. Overall study: Acute and convalescent COVID-19 samples came from the United States, Italy and Spain. In each case, the material was cDNA or gDNA derived from T cells, B-cell-depleted T cells, or PBMCs.

The ends lost 3 bases at V and 4 bases at J; junction bases unmatched: 2. This CDR3 has 15 residues. Germline lookup yields CDR1 MNHEY and CDR2 SMNVEV (reference sequence). Authors' processing steps: Amplification of reference gene primers was used by the study to estimate nucleated cell counts. Assay: immunoSEQ multiplex PCR; the TCRdb copy retains only in-frame clones and omits some. V and J calls and clone size follow that table, whereas D and trimming were derived from the DNA. In the table there are some 260,000 clones, nearly 90% of which are singletons. The sequence derives from a woman aged 40 to 49 who had recovered from COVID-19. The source material was peripheral blood. The V gene is TRBV27, the J gene TRBJ2-2; 10 bases are a match to TRBD2. CDR3 sequence (DNA): TGTGCCAGCAGTTTTTGGACTAGCGGCACCGGGGAGCTGTTTTTT. This gives the protein CASSFWTSGTGELFF.